These 2 T cell receptor beta chains share one sample of origin, sequenced in a study of CD8+ T cells in alopecia areata. Following extraction, RNA underwent reverse transcription to cDNA, which served as the sequencing template. The repertoire was sequenced with immunoSEQ multiplex PCR; TCRdb's copy has only in-frame clones and lacks some. The table lists a few hundred thousand clones, approximately 60% of them singletons, with 0.8% to 1% in the top ten. The treatment here: oral pan-JAK inhibitor, 5-10 mg twice daily. Specimen: CD4+ T cells sorted from blood, collected around week 53, from a patient treated with tofacitinib. These receptor sequences come from a human donor with alopecia areata.

This clone has a handful of counts. The rearrangement uses TRBV18 and TRBJ1-2; D is uncertain. Germline V gene sequence: CDR1 KGHSH, CDR2 LQKENI. Trimming removed 2 bases from V and 6 bases from J, with 13 bases in between. The CDR3 length is 14 residues. The CDR3 nucleotides read TGTGCCAGCTCACCAGGTGTATTTGACAATGGCTACACCTTC. This encodes CASSPGVFDNGYTF.

This clone occurred a few times. The chain joins TRBV18 to TRBJ1-2; TRBD1 agrees at 11 bases. The CDR3 runs 15 residues. V lost 3 bases to trimming and J lost 4 bases; unmatched junction nucleotides: 4. CDR1 and CDR2 from the germline V gene are KGHSH and LQKENI. As DNA, the CDR3 is TGTGCCAGCTCACCCGGACAGGGGGCGGCCTATGGCTACACCTTC. This encodes CASSPGQGAAYGYTF.